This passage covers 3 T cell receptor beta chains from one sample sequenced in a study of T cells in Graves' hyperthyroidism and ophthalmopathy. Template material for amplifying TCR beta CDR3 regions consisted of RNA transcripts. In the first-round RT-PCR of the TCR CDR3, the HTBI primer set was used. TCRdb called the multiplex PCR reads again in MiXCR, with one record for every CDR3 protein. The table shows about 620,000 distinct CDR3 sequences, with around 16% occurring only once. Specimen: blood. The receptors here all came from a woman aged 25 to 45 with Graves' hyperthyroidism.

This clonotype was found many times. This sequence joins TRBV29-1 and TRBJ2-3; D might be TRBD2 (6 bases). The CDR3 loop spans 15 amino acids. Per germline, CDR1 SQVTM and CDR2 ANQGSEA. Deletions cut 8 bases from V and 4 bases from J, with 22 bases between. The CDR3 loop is CSLHHGSGGADTQYF. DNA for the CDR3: TGCAGCTTACACCACGGGAGCGGCGGAGCAGATACGCAGTATTTT.

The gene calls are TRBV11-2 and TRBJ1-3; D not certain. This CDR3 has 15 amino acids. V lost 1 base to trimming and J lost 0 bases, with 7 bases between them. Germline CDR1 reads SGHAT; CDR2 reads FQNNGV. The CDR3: CASSLAGVSGNTIYF. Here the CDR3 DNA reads TGTGCCAGCAGCTTAGCTGGGGTCTCTGGAAACACCATATATTTT.

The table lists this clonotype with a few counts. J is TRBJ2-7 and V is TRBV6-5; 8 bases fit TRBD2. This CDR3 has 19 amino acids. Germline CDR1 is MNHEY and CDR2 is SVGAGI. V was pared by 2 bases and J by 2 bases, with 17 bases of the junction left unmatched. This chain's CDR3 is CASSYPLKTGGEWAYEQYF. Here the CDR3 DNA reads TGTGCCAGCAGTTACCCTCTTAAAACGGGGGGGGAATGGGCCTACGAGCAGTACTTC.